This TCR beta chain was retrieved from a study of blood T cell repertoires in COVID-19. Study-wide context: Sample material is recorded as cDNA or gDNA derived from T cells, B-cell-depleted T cells, or PBMCs.

This CDR3 spans 13 amino acids. V lost 3 bases and J lost 11; bases outside the gene matches: 7. Only one count was recorded for this clone. TCRdb keeps only in-frame clones here, not all; method: immunoSEQ multiplex PCR. The table includes about 240,000 clones, approximately 86% detected once. The specimen was peripheral blood. The V and J genes are TRBV12-3 or TRBV12-4 and TRBJ1-1; TRBD1 matches 9 bases. The sequence was obtained from a man aged 60-69 years who had recovered from COVID-19. The CDR3 is CASSFSWGTGAFF. CDR3 nucleotide sequence: TGTGCCAGCAGTTTCAGCTGGGGGACAGGGGCTTTCTTT.